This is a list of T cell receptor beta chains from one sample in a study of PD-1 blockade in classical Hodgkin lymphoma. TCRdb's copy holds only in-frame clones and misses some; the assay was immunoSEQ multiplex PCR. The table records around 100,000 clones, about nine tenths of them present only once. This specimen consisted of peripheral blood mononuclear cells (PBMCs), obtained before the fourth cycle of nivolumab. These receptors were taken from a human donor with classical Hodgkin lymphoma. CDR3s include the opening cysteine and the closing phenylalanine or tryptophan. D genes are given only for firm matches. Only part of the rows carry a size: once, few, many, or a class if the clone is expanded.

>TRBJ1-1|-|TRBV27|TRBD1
CASSLTGQGSTEAFF
TGTGCCAGCAGTTTGACTGGACAGGGCAGCACTGAAGCTTTCTTT
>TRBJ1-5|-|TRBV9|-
CASSADRSNQPQHF
TGTGCCAGCAGCGCCGACAGAAGCAATCAGCCCCAGCATTTT
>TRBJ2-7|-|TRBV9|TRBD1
CASSVAGGQGASYEQYF
TGTGCCAGCAGCGTAGCGGGCGGGCAGGGGGCTTCCTACGAGCAGTACTTC
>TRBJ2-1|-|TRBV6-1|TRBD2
CASSELAGGPRNEQFF
TGTGCCAGCAGTGAATTAGCGGGGGGGCCTCGGAATGAGCAGTTCTTC
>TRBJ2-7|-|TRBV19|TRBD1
CASSAPGQASYEQYF
TGTGCCAGTAGTGCTCCGGGACAGGCCTCCTACGAGCAGTACTTC
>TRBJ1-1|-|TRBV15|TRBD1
CATSREGQARKAFF
TGTGCCACCAGCAGAGAGGGACAGGCCCGGAAGGCTTTCTTT
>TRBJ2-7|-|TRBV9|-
CASSEGGTYEQYF
TGTGCCAGCAGCGAGGGGGGAACCTACGAGCAGTACTTC
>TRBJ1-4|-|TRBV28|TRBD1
CASSIDRGQLFF
TGTGCCAGCAGTATCGACAGGGGGCAACTGTTTTTT
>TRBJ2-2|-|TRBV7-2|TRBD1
CASSLGTGNTGELFF
TGTGCCAGCAGCTTAGGGACAGGGAACACCGGGGAGCTGTTTTTT
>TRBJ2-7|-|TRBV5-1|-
CASSLDGVPYEQYF
TGCGCCAGCAGCTTGGACGGGGTCCCCTACGAGCAGTACTTC
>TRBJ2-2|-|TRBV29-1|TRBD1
CSAQGAGGELFF
TGCAGCGCACAGGGGGCCGGCGGGGAGCTGTTTTTT
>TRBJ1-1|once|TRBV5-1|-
CASSLALGPANTEAFF
TGCGCCAGCAGCTTGGCCCTTGGGCCCGCGAACACTGAAGCTTTCTTT
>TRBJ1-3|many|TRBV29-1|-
CSVDWGNTIYF
TGCAGCGTTGACTGGGGAAACACCATATATTTT
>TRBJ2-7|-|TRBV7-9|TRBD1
CASSLTQGATSGYEQYF
TGTGCCAGCAGCTTAACCCAGGGGGCCACTTCGGGCTACGAGCAGTACTTC
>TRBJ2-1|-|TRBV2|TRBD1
CASSRDSSYNEQFF
TGTGCCAGCAGCCGGGACAGTTCCTACAATGAGCAGTTCTTC
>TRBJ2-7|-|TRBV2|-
CATCPDVGSYEQYF
TGTGCCACCTGCCCCGACGTTGGTTCCTACGAGCAGTACTTC
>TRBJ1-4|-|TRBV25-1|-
CASSEGTVGEKLFF
TGTGCCAGCAGTGAGGGGACTGTCGGGGAAAAACTGTTTTTT
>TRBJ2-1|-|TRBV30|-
CAWSADLYNEQFF
TGTGCCTGGAGCGCAGACTTATACAATGAGCAGTTCTTC
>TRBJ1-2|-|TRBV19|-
CASSLLGLPGTF
TGTGCCAGTAGCCTCCTGGGCCTACCCGGCACCTTC
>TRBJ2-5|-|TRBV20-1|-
CSAGETQYF
TGCAGTGCAGGAGAGACCCAGTACTTC
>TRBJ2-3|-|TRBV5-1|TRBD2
CASSLGLARSTDTQYF
TGCGCCAGCAGCTTGGGACTAGCGCGAAGCACAGATACGCAGTATTTT
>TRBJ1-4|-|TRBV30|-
CAWRLLGTPNEKLFF
TGTGCCTGGAGGCTACTCGGGACACCTAATGAAAAACTGTTTTTT
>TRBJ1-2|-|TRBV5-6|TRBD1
CASSLRQGSFGNGYTF
TGTGCCAGCAGCCTGCGACAGGGAAGCTTCGGAAATGGCTACACCTTC
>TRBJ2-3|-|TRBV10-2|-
CASTGDSTDTQYF
TGCGCCAGCACGGGGGACAGCACAGATACGCAGTATTTT
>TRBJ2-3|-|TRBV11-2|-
CASSLVSLSPRDTQYF
TGTGCCAGCAGCTTAGTATCCCTTTCCCCGAGGGATACGCAGTATTTT
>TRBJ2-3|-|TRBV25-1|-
CASSRDVIRTDTQYF
TGTGCCAGCTCCCGGGACGTCATTCGCACAGATACGCAGTATTTT
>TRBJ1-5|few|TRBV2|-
CASSEASGSNQPQHF
TGTGCCAGCAGTGAAGCGTCAGGGAGCAATCAGCCCCAGCATTTT
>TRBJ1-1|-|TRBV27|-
CASSLWQNTEAFF
TGTGCCAGCAGTTTATGGCAGAACACTGAAGCTTTCTTT